A selection of T cell receptor beta chains follows, all from one sample in a study of beta chain features in type 1 diabetes. Sequencing was performed with immunoSEQ multiplex PCR; in TCRdb, only in-frame clones are kept and a portion is missing. The sample contains more than 120,000 clones, approximately 13% of which appear only once. Sequencing was done on a sample of central memory CD4+ T cells from blood. The receptors stem from a man aged 18 to 30 with type 1 diabetes. The CDR3 runs from the conserved cysteine through the conserved F or W. A D gene is named only where the DNA matches it firmly. Rows give clone size only sometimes, using once, few, many, or a class for an expanded clone.

J gene | D gene | CDR3 length | V gene | clone size | CDR3 protein | CDR3 DNA
TRBJ2-3 | . | 17 | TRBV19 | few | CASSTVQGVGHADTQYF | TGTGCCAGTAGTACGGTACAGGGCGTTGGACACGCAGATACGCAGTATTTT
TRBJ2-6 | . | 17 | TRBV21-1 | few | CASSVGTVLSGANVLTF | TGTGCCAGCAGCGTGGGGACAGTTCTCTCTGGGGCCAACGTCCTGACTTTC
TRBJ2-1 | . | 14 | TRBV4-1 | . | CASSQGLLGNEQFF | TGCGCCAGCAGCCAAGGGCTTCTGGGGAATGAGCAGTTCTTC
TRBJ1-5 | . | 13 | TRBV19 | few | CASRYGEGQPQHF | TGTGCCAGTAGGTACGGAGAGGGGCAGCCCCAGCATTTT
TRBJ2-7 | . | 12 | TRBV18 | . | CASSPRGDEQYF | TGTGCCAGCTCACCACGAGGGGACGAGCAGTACTTC
TRBJ2-7 | . | 12 | TRBV29-1 | . | CSVEEGRVEQYF | TGCAGCGTTGAAGAGGGACGGGTGGAGCAGTACTTC
TRBJ1-6 | . | 15 | TRBV7-9 | . | CASSFGLGDGSPLHF | TGTGCCAGCAGCTTCGGGCTAGGGGACGGATCACCCCTCCACTTT
TRBJ2-1 | TRBD2 | 15 | TRBV25-1 | . | CASSEIAGGYNEQFF | TGTGCCAGCAGTGAGATAGCGGGGGGATACAATGAGCAGTTCTTC
TRBJ1-1 | . | 13 | TRBV18 | . | CASSPGRDTEAFF | TGTGCCAGCTCACCAGGGAGGGACACTGAAGCTTTCTTT
TRBJ1-6 | TRBD1 | 15 | TRBV10-3 | . | CAISEQGARSSPLHF | TGTGCCATCAGTGAGCAGGGGGCTCGTAGTTCACCCCTCCACTTT
TRBJ1-5 | TRBD1 | 14 | TRBV2 | few | CASRPTGGSQPQHF | TGTGCCAGCAGGCCGACAGGGGGCAGTCAGCCCCAGCATTTT
TRBJ2-3 | . | 15 | TRBV10-3 | many | CAISEAALGADTQYF | TGTGCCATCAGTGAGGCGGCTTTGGGAGCAGATACGCAGTATTTT
TRBJ2-5 | TRBD1 | 18 | TRBV30 | . | CAWRAQQGALLYQETQYF | TGTGCCTGGAGGGCCCAGCAGGGGGCCTTACTTTACCAAGAGACCCAGTACTTC
TRBJ1-1 | TRBD1 | 13 | TRBV10-3 | . | CAISEGTERQAFF | TGTGCCATCAGTGAAGGGACAGAGAGACAAGCTTTCTTT
TRBJ1-6 | . | 14 | TRBV14 | . | CASSLRTYNSPLHF | TGTGCCAGCAGCCTCAGGACGTATAATTCACCCCTCCACTTT
TRBJ2-7 | TRBD2 | 15 | TRBV6-1 | . | CASSPGGAGEYEQYF | TGTGCCAGCAGCCCCGGCGGCGCGGGGGAGTACGAGCAGTACTTC
TRBJ2-2 | . | 14 | TRBV5-1 | . | CASTPGHNTGELFF | TGCGCCAGCACCCCGGGACACAACACCGGGGAGCTGTTTTTT
TRBJ1-6 | . | 12 | TRBV25-1 | . | CAVQSGVSPLHF | TGTGCCGTCCAATCCGGGGTTTCACCCCTCCACTTT
TRBJ1-6 | . | 15 | TRBV6-5 | . | CASSATRQENSPLHF | TGTGCCAGCAGTGCTACTCGACAGGAGAATTCACCCCTCCACTTT
TRBJ2-7 | . | 13 | TRBV6-1 | . | CASRQSGENEQYF | TGTGCCAGCAGACAATCAGGGGAGAACGAGCAGTACTTC